A selection of T cell receptor beta chains follows, all from one sample in a study of OX40 agonist ivuxolimab in advanced cancers. TCRdb keeps only in-frame clones here, not all; method: immunoSEQ multiplex PCR. The table records approximately 11,000 clones, nearly 85% of them present only once. Material: CD4+ or CD8+ T cells sorted from blood, obtained in a trial of the OX40 agonist ivuxolimab. These receptors were obtained from an adult with an advanced solid tumor such as melanoma, head and neck, liver or kidney cancer. The conserved cysteine and the conserved F or W are not part of the CDR3 here. A D gene is named only where the DNA matches it firmly.

j_call v_call d_call cdr3_aa
TRBJ1-2 TRBV27 . ASSAQGVPNYGYT
TRBJ2-7 TRBV4-1 . ASSHLEVPGQSLYEQY
TRBJ2-7 TRBV7-3 . ASSSGTGVGEQY
TRBJ2-7 TRBV6-1 TRBD1 ASSPEQGAIYEQY
TRBJ2-1 TRBV19 TRBD2 ATRLAGGSYNEQF
TRBJ2-6 TRBV28 TRBD2 ASRAGTGANVLT
TRBJ2-7 TRBV13 . ASSLEAQAEQY
TRBJ1-2 TRBV7-8 TRBD1 ASSLGTGTGDGYT
TRBJ2-2 TRBV11-3 . ASSLVVAGELF
TRBJ2-1 TRBV15 TRBD2 ATSRETSGTFFEQF
TRBJ2-7 TRBV23-1 . ASSQSRDSCLYEQY
TRBJ1-1 TRBV6-5 . ASSYSSMNTEAF
TRBJ1-1 TRBV6-4 . ASSDSKEGLNTEAF
TRBJ2-1 TRBV2 . ASSSFREKNEQF
TRBJ2-1 TRBV11-2 . ASSLRQEQF
TRBJ2-5 TRBV6-1 TRBD1 ASSVRDRGLKVTQY
TRBJ2-1 TRBV7-9 TRBD1 ATAGTGVNNEQF
TRBJ2-7 TRBV5-6 . ASSWDGAGTTYEQY
TRBJ2-5 TRBV5-6 TRBD2 ASKYGGRETQY
TRBJ2-7 TRBV7-9 TRBD2 ASSLGTSGSYEQY
. TRBV21-1 . ASSHVPYEQY
TRBJ2-7 TRBV7-6 . ASSLGGIYEQY
TRBJ1-1 TRBV5-6 . ASRLGNGVVEAF
TRBJ2-5 TRBV6-5 . ASTYSKGHETQY
TRBJ2-6 TRBV19 . ASSIYLAGANVLT
TRBJ2-7 TRBV7-8 TRBD2 ASSPSTSGRPEQY
TRBJ2-1 TRBV9 . ASSTALANNEQF
TRBJ2-1 TRBV4-3 . ASSQGLGSSSYNEQF
TRBJ2-2 TRBV7-9 TRBD2 ASSPPGEGTGELF
TRBJ2-7 TRBV15 TRBD2 ATRLAGSYEQY
TRBJ1-5 TRBV28 . ASSSANLGSNQPQH
TRBJ2-3 TRBV10-3 . AISQNDPSTDTQY
TRBJ1-1 TRBV28 . ASSLPPAGTTEAF
TRBJ2-1 TRBV9 TRBD1 ASSAQGASYNEQF
TRBJ1-2 TRBV28 TRBD1 ASSFSGQGAGGYT
TRBJ2-1 TRBV27 . ASSFPGNEQF
TRBJ2-7 TRBV19 TRBD2 ASSIQREGLYEQY
TRBJ1-5 TRBV19 TRBD1 ASSTLAGGDQPQH
TRBJ1-2 TRBV6-1 . ASSEAPGPWGYT
TRBJ2-7 TRBV28 TRBD2 ASSLAGGHYEQY
TRBJ2-3 TRBV9 TRBD2 ASSGTRSTDTQY
TRBJ1-6 TRBV4-3 TRBD1 ASSQDTGGSSPLH
TRBJ2-5 TRBV5-5 . ASSLLRRLSEGETQY
TRBJ2-1 TRBV7-3 TRBD1 ASSSEGAGSYNEQF
TRBJ2-4 TRBV4-3 TRBD1 ASSQDATGGPKNIQY
TRBJ2-2 TRBV11-1 TRBD2 ASSPTSGRGTGELF
TRBJ2-2 TRBV7-7 . ASSSVPGELF
TRBJ2-1 TRBV7-6 . ASSSLGGGGYNEQF
TRBJ1-5 TRBV28 . ASSLSRLPNQPQH
TRBJ2-6 TRBV7-3 . ASSAGRNVLT